The 7 T cell receptor beta chains listed next were all sequenced from one sample in a study of early T cells in non-severe SARS-CoV-2 infection. TCRdb itself ran the 5' RACE reads through MiXCR, one entry per CDR3 protein. Of 55,000 to 70,000 distinct CDR3 sequences in the sample, 5.6% are singletons; the top ten hold about 6.8%. Specimen: whole blood. These receptors were taken from an adult who was a healthcare worker with PCR-confirmed SARS-CoV-2 infection or an uninfected control (not recorded which).

This clonotype was counted only a few times. This chain joins TRBV6-5 and TRBJ2-7; 7 bases fit TRBD1. The CDR3 is 12 residues long. Trimming at V came to 6 bases and at J to 4 bases, leaving 3 bases not matched to a gene. Looked up from germline, CDR1 is MNHEY and CDR2 is SVGAGI. For the CDR3, the DNA is TGTGCCAGCAGCACGACAGGGTACGAGCAGTACTTC. This encodes CASSTTGYEQYF.

The chain couples TRBV18 to TRBJ2-5; a possible D gene is TRBD2 (5 bases). Germline V lookup: CDR1 KGHSH, CDR2 LQKENI. Trimming removed 3 bases from V and 3 bases from J, with 14 bases in between. The CDR3 totals 15 residues. CDR3 nucleotide sequence: TGTGCCAGCTCACCCGGAAGCGGACGTAAAGAGACCCAGTACTTC. It codes for CASSPGSGRKETQYF.

The table lists this clonotype with a few counts. The chain joins TRBV6-2 or TRBV6-3 to TRBJ1-2; D call uncertain. The CDR3 is 13 amino acids. Germline assignment: CDR1 MNHEY and CDR2 SVGEGT. Trimming stripped 6 bases from V and 2 bases from J, with 10 bases between. The DNA of the CDR3 is TGTGCCAGCAGGCTACAGACAAACTATGGCTACACCTTC. Translating it yields CASRLQTNYGYTF.

This clonotype has at least ten counts. At one end, the junction sequence differs from germline, possibly due to a read error. The V and J genes are TRBV2 and TRBJ2-7; 11 nucleotides match TRBD2. Germline CDR1 SNHLY, CDR2 FYNNEI. This CDR3 comprises 18 residues. CDR3 coding DNA: TGTGCCAGCAGCGAAGGGACTAGCGGCGCCATTTTCTCCTACGAGCAGTACTTC. Its protein is CASSEGTSGAIFSYEQYF.

The chain joins TRBV6-1 to TRBJ2-7; D is unresolved. CDR1 is MNHNS and CDR2 is SASEGT in the germline V gene. The CDR3 extends over 17 amino acids. Trimming removed 8 bases from V and 0 bases from J, with 23 bases in between. The CDR3 reads CASHDTSSTPSSYEQYF. The CDR3 DNA is TGTGCCAGCCACGATACCTCCTCTACCCCGAGCTCCTACGAGCAGTACTTC.

This clonotype has just a few counts. The chain has TRBV5-1 and TRBJ2-3, with a possible D match to TRBD1 (5 bases). With 2 bases removed from V and 4 bases from J, the gap between germline ends came to 14 bases. The CDR3 loop spans 15 amino acids. Germline loops: CDR1 SGHRS, CDR2 YFSETQ. The CDR3 region is CASSFQGGGADTQYF. For the CDR3, the DNA is TGCGCCAGCAGCTTCCAGGGTGGTGGGGCAGATACGCAGTATTTT.

This clonotype was seen at least ten times. The chain uses TRBV20-1 and TRBJ2-1; 9 positions agree with TRBD2. J gave up 1 base and V 6 bases, and 7 bases lay outside the gene matches. The germline V gene has CDR1 DFQATT and CDR2 SNEGSKA (reference sequence). The CDR3 covers 15 residues. The DNA for the CDR3 is TGCAGTGCCAAAAACCTAGCGGGGTCCTACAATGAGCAGTTCTTC. This encodes CSAKNLAGSYNEQFF.